These 14 T cell receptor beta chains came from one sample sequenced in a study of shared clonotypes between healthy human individuals. Repertoires were generated with immunoSEQ multiplex PCR, while TCRdb's copy carries only in-frame clones and drops some. The table shows about 1.5 million clones, with 95% to 99% occurring only once. Sequencing was carried out using naive CD4+ T cells sorted from blood. Specified subset: CD45RA+ positively selected. Receptor source: a man between 25 and 39 years old in good health.

On this clone itself: Distinct nucleotide sequences in the sample also encode this CDR3. The V gene is TRBV5-4, the J gene TRBJ2-3; D is uncertain. V was pared by 5 bases and J by 3 bases, with 10 bases between. From germline, CDR1 is SGHNT and CDR2 YYREEE (reference sequence). The CDR3 totals 13 residues. The CDR3 sequence: CASSLEATDTQYF. CDR3 bases: TGTGCCAGCAGTTTAGAAGCAACAGATACGCAGTATTTT.

The V and J genes are TRBV1 and TRBJ2-3; the table names TRBD2, a call not compared with the DNA. TRBV1 is designated a pseudogene. This CDR3 is built from 12 residues. CDR3 nucleotides: TGCACCAGCAGCCCCCAGCAGCGGACGCAGTATTTT. This sequence encodes CTSSPQQRTQYF.

This sequence joins TRBV7-6 and TRBJ1-3; D not certain. With 6 bases removed from V and 0 bases from J, the gap between germline ends came to 6 bases. This CDR3 has 13 residues. Germline CDR1 reads SGHVS; CDR2 reads FNYEAQ. The CDR3 region is CASRGFSGNTIYF. CDR3 DNA: TGTGCCAGCAGGGGCTTCTCTGGAAACACCATATATTTT.

The chain is built from TRBV9 and TRBJ2-1; 12 bases are a match to TRBD2. The CDR3 has 16 residues. Germline V CDR1 and CDR2: SGDLS, YYNGEE. V lost 4 bases to trimming and J lost 5 bases; unmatched junction nucleotides: 7. As DNA, the CDR3 is TGTGCCAGCAGCATTGGGACTAGCGGGTTCGACAATGAGCAGTTCTTC. Amino acids: CASSIGTSGFDNEQFF.

This chain uses TRBV6-6 with TRBJ1-5, with 8 bases fitting TRBD1. The CDR3 is 14 residues long. The V gene end was trimmed by 7 bases and the J gene end by 2 bases; junction bases not matched to a gene: 4. Germline V lookup: CDR1 MNHNY, CDR2 SVGAGI (reference sequence). This CDR3 is CASTEQGGNQPQHF. Here the CDR3 DNA reads TGTGCCAGCACCGAACAGGGGGGCAATCAGCCCCAGCATTTT.

CDR3 residues: CASSLEGPDTQYF. CDR3 DNA sequence: TGTGCCAGCAGCTTAGAAGGGCCAGATACGCAGTATTTT. This chain links TRBV7-2 with TRBJ2-3; D gene unclear. The CDR3 is 13 amino acids. CDR1 and CDR2 from the germline V gene are SGHTA and FQGNSA. Deletions cut 1 base from V and 4 bases from J, with 6 bases between. The whole variable domain, remainder taken from reference TRBV7-2 and TRBJ2-3, is GAGVSQSPSNKVTEKGKDVELRCDPISGHTALYWYRQSLGQGLEFLIYFQGNSAPDKSGLPSDRFSAERTGGSVSTLTIQRTQQEDSAVYLCASSLEGPDTQYFGPGTRLTVL.

The rearrangement links TRBV7-9 to TRBJ2-3; tentative D call: TRBD1 (5 bases). Germline V gene lookup returns CDR1 SEHNR and CDR2 FQNEAQ (reference sequence). V was pared by 2 bases and J by 6 bases, with 12 bases between. The CDR3 runs to 14 residues. The CDR3 sequence: CASSLPQVWDTQYF. DNA of the CDR3: TGTGCCAGCAGCTTACCACAGGTTTGGGATACGCAGTATTTT.

This clone was seen just once. The chain couples TRBV5-1 to TRBJ2-5; 7 bases match TRBD1. The CDR3 is 16 residues long. Germline CDR1 SGHRS, CDR2 YFSETQ. V shed 0 bases and J 1 base; nucleotides not matched to a gene: 6. The CDR3 bases are TGCGCCAGCAGCTTGGTGGGGGACAGAATCCAAGAGACCCAGTACTTC. Protein product: CASSLVGDRIQETQYF. Full variable domain (missing parts from reference TRBV5-1 and TRBJ2-5): KAGVTQTPRYLIKTRGQQVTLSCSPISGHRSVSWYQQTPGQGLQFLFEYFSETQRNKGNFPGRFSGRQFSNSRSEMNVSTLELGDSALYLCASSLVGDRIQETQYFGPGTRLLVL.

The J gene is TRBJ2-7, the V gene TRBV6-1; 7 nucleotides line up with TRBD1. V shed 3 bases and J 0 bases; nucleotides not matched to a gene: 2. The CDR3 extends over 14 amino acids. Germline V gene lookup returns CDR1 MNHNS and CDR2 SASEGT. Here the CDR3 reads CASSEWTGSYEQYF. The CDR3, as DNA: TGTGCCAGCAGTGAGTGGACAGGCTCCTACGAGCAGTACTTC.

The V gene is TRBV28, the J gene TRBJ2-5, with D tentatively TRBD2 (5 bases). The CDR3 length is 15 residues. Germline CDR1 is MDHEN and CDR2 is SYDVKM. Between the trimmed V and J ends, which lost 5 bases and 1 base, there was a span of 14 bases. CDR3 bases: TGTGCCAGCAGTCCCACGAGGGCCCGCCAAGAGACCCAGTACTTC. This gives the protein CASSPTRARQETQYF.

The count of this clone is one. V is TRBV5-4 and J is TRBJ2-1; D call uncertain. Trimming took 0 bases from V and 5 from J, leaving 12 bases between them. The CDR3 has 15 residues. Germline V gene lookup returns CDR1 SGHNT and CDR2 YYREEE (reference sequence). The CDR3 region has the DNA TGTGCCAGCAGCTTGGTGTGGGATTCAGACAATGAGCAGTTCTTC. It yields the protein CASSLVWDSDNEQFF.

The J gene is TRBJ2-7, the V gene TRBV10-1; 9 bases are a match to TRBD2. Trimming took 2 bases from V and 6 from J; bases not matched to a gene: 8. The germline CDR1 and CDR2 sequences are WNHNN and SYGVQD (reference sequence). This CDR3 has 15 amino acids. The CDR3, as DNA: TGCGCCAGCAGTGAGGGACTAGCGAGGATCGGCGAGCAGTACTTC. Translation gives CASSEGLARIGEQYF.

This clone was observed once. The V and J genes are TRBV11-3 and TRBJ2-1; D might be TRBD2 (5 bases). Trimming left V 2 bases short and J 10 bases short, with 9 bases between. The CDR3 consists of 12 residues. Germline CDR1 SGHNT, CDR2 YENEEA. The CDR3 DNA sequence: TGTGCCAGCAGCTTAATGGGGAGCGAGCAGTTCTTC. The encoded protein is CASSLMGSEQFF. Filled out from reference TRBV11-3 and TRBJ2-1, the complete variable domain reads EAGVVQSPRYKIIEKKQPVAFWCNPISGHNTLYWYLQNLGQGPELLIRYENEEAVDDSQLPKDRFSAERLKGVDSTLKIQPAELGDSAVYLCASSLMGSEQFFGPGTRLTVL.

V and J are TRBV7-9 and TRBJ1-4, with 8 bases matching TRBD1. After removal of 1 base from V and 8 bases from J, the junction contained 9 bases not matched to a gene. This CDR3 spans 16 amino acids. Germline-derived CDR1 and CDR2 are SEHNR and FQNEAQ (reference sequence). The CDR3 sequence: CASSLDLDRVREKLFF. CDR3 DNA sequence: TGTGCCAGCAGCTTAGATTTGGACAGGGTGAGAGAAAAACTGTTTTTT.